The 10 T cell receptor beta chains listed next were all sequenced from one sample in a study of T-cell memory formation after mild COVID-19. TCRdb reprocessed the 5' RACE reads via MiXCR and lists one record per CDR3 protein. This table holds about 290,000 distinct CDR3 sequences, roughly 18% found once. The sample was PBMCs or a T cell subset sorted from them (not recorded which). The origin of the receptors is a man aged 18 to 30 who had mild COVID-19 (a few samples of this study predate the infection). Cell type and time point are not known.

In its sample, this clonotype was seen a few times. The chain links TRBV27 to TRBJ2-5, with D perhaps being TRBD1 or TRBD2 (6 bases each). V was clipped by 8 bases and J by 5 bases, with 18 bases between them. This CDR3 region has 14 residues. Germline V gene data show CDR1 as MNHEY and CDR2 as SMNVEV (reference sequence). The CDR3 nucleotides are TGTGCCAGCGCGCCCTTCGGGGGCGACGAGACCCAGTACTTC. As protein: CASAPFGGDETQYF.

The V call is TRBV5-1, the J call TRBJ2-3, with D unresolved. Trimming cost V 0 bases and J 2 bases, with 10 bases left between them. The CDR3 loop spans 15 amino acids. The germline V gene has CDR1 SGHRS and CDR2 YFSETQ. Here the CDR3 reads CASSLDSGITDTQYF. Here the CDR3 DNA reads TGCGCCAGCAGCTTGGATAGTGGGATCACAGATACGCAGTATTTT.

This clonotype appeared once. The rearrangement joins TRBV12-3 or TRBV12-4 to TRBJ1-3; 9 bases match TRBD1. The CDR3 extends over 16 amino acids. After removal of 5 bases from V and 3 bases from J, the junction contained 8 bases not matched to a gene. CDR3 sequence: CASSPRTGDYGNTIYF. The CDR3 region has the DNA TGTGCCAGCAGTCCCCGGACAGGGGACTATGGAAACACCATATATTTT.

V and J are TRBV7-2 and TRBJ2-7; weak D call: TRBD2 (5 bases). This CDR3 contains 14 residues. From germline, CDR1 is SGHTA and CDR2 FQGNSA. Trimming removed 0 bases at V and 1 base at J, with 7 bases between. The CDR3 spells CASSLASGSYEQYV. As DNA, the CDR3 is TGTGCCAGCAGCTTAGCCAGCGGATCCTACGAGCAGTACGTC.

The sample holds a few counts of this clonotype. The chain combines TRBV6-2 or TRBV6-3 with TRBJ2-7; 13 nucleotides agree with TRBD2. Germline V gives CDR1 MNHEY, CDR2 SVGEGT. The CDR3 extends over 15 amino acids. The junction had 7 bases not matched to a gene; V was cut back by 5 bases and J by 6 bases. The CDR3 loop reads CASSTGLAGLGEQYF. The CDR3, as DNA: TGTGCCAGCAGTACGGGACTAGCGGGGCTCGGCGAGCAGTACTTC.

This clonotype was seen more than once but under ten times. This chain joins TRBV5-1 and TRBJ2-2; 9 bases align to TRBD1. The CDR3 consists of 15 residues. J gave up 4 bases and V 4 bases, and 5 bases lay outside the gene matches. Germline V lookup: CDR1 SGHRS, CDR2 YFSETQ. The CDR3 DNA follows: TGCGCCAGCAGCCAGCGGACAGGGGCCACCGGGGAGCTGTTTTTT. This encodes CASSQRTGATGELFF.

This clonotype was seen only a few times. The CDR3 here is CASSYGQGIYTEAFF. DNA of the CDR3: TGTGCCAGCTCCTACGGACAGGGGATTTACACTGAAGCTTTCTTT. J is TRBJ1-1 and V is TRBV18; 9 positions match TRBD1. The CDR3 runs 15 residues. V lost 6 bases and J lost 3; bases outside the gene matches: 8. Germline lookup yields CDR1 KGHSH and CDR2 LQKENI.

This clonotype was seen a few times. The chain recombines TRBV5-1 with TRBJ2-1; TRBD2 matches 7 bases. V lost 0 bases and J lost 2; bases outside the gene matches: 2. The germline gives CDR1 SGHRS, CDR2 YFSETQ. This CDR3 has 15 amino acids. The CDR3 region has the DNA TGCGCCAGCAGCTTGGAGGCGGGGGCCTACAATGAGCAGTTCTTC. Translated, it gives CASSLEAGAYNEQFF.

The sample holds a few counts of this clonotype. This CDR3 reads CSARGGQGGRLQYF. CDR3 bases: TGCAGTGCTAGAGGCGGACAGGGGGGACGGCTTCAGTACTTC. This chain links TRBV20-1 with TRBJ2-4, with 10 bases lining up with TRBD1. Trimming cost V 1 base and J 11 bases; bases outside gene matches: 8. The germline gives CDR1 DFQATT, CDR2 SNEGSKA (reference sequence). This CDR3 has 14 residues.

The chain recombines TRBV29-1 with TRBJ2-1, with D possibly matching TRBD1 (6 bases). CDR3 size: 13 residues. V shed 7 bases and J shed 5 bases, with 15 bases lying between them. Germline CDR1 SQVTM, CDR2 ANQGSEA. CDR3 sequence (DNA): TGCAGCGAGCAGGGGACGGCGCACAATGAGCAGTTCTTC. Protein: CSEQGTAHNEQFF.